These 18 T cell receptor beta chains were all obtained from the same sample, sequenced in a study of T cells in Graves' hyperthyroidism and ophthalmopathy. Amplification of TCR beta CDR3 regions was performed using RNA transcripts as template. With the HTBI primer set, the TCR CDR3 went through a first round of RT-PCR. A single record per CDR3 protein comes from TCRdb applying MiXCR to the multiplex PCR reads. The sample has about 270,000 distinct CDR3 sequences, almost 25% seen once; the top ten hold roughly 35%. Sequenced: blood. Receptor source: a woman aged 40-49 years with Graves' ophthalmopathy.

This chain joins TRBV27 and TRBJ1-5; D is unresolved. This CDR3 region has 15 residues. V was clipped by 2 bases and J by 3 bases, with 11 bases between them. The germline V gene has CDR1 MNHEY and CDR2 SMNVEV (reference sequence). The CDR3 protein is CASSLVAQNNQPQHF. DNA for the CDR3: TGTGCCAGCAGTTTAGTCGCACAGAACAATCAGCCCCAGCATTTT.

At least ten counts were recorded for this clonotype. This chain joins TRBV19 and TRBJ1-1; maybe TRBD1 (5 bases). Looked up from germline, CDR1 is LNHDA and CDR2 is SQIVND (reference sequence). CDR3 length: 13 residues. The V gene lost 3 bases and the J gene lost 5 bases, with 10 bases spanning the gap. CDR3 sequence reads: CASSMGDFTEAFF. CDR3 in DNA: TGTGCCAGTAGTATGGGGGATTTTACTGAAGCTTTCTTT.

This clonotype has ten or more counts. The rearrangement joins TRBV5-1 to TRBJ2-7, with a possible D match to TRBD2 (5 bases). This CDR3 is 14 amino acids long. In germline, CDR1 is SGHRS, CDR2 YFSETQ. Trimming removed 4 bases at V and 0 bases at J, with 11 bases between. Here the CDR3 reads CASSRRTDSYEQYF. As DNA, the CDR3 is TGCGCCAGCAGCCGCCGGACTGACTCCTACGAGCAGTACTTC.

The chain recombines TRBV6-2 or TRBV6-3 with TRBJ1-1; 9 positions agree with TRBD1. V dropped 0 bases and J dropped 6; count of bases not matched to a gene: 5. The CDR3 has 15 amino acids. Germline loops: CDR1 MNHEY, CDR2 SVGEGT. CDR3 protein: CASSYSGTGSAEAFF. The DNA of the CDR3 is TGTGCCAGCAGTTACTCGGGGACAGGGAGCGCTGAAGCTTTCTTT.

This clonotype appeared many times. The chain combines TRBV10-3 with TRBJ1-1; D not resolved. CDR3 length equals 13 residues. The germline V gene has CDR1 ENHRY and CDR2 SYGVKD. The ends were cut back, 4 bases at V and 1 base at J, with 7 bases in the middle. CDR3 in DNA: TGTGCCATCAGTGTGACAAAGAACACTGAAGCTTTCTTT. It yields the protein CAISVTKNTEAFF.

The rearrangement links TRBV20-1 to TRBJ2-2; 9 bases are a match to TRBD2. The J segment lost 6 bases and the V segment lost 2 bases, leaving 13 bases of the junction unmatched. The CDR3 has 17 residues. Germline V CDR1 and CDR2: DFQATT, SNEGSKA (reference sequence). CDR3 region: CSARHTPGLAWAGELFF. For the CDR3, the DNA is TGCAGTGCTAGACATACTCCGGGACTAGCATGGGCCGGGGAGCTGTTTTTT.

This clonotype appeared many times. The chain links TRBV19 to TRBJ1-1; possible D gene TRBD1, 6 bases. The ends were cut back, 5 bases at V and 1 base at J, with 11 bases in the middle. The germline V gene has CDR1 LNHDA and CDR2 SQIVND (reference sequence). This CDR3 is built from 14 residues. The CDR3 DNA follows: TGTGCCAGTAGTTACCGGGACACGAACACTGAAGCTTTCTTT. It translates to CASSYRDTNTEAFF.

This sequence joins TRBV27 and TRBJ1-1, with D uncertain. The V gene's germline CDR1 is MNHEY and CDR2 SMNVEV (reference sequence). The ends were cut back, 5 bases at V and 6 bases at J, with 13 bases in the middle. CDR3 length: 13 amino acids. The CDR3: CASSPPGRAEAFF. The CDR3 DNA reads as TGTGCCAGCAGTCCCCCCGGTCGCGCTGAAGCTTTCTTT.

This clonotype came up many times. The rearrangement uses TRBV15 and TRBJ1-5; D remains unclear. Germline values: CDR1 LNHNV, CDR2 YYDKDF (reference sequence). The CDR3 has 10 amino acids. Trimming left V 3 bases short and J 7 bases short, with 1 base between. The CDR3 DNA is TGTGCCACCAGCAGGCAGCCCCAGCATTTT. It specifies CATSRQPQHF.

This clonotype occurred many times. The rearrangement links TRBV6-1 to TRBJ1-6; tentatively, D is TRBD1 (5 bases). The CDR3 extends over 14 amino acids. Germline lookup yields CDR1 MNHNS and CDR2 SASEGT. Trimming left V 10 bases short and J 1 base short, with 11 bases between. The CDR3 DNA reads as TGTGCCATCAGGGAGGGGTCCTATAATTCACCCCTCCACTTT. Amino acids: CAIREGSYNSPLHF.

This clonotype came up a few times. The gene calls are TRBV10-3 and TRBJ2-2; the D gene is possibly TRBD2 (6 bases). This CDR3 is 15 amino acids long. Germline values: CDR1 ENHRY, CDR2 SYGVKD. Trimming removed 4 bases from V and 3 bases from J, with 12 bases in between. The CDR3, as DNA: TGTGCCATCAGTGTGCGGGATGAGGACACCGGGGAGCTGTTTTTT. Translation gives CAISVRDEDTGELFF.

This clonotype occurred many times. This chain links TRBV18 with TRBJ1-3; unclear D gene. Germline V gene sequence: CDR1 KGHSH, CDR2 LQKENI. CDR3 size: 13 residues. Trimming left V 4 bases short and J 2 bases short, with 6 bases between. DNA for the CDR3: TGTGCCAGCTCACTGGCGACTGGAAACACCATATATTTT. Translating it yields CASSLATGNTIYF.

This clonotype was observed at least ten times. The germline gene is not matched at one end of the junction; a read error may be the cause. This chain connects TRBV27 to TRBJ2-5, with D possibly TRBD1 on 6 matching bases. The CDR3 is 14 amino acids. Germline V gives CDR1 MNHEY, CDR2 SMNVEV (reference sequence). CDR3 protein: CASSWAGAREAQYF. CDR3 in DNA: TGTGCCAGCAGTTGGGCAGGGGCAAGAGAGGCCCAGTACTTC.

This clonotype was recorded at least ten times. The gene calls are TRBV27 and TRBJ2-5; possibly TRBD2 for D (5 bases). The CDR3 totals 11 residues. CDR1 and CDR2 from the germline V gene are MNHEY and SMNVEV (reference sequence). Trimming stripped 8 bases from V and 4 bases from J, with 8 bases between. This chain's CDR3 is CASGRGETQYF. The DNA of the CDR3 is TGTGCCAGCGGGAGAGGAGAGACCCAGTACTTC.

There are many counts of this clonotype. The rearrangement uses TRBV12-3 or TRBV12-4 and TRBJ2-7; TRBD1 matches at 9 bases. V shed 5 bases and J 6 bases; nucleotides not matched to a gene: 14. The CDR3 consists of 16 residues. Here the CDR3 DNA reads TGTGCCAGCAGTCCCTCGGACAGGGGCTGGTTGTTCGAGCAGTACTTC. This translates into CASSPSDRGWLFEQYF.

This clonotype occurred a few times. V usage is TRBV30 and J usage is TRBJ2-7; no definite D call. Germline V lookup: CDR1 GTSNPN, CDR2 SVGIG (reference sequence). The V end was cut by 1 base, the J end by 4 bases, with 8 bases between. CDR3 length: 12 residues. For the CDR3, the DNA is TGTGCCTGGAGTGATGGGCGTTACGAGCAGTACTTC. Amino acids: CAWSDGRYEQYF.

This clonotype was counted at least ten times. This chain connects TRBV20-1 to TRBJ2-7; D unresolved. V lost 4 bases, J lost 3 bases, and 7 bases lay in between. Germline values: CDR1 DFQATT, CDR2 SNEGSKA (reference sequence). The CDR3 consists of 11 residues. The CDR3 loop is CSATTGYEQYF. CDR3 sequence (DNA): TGCAGTGCTACGACGGGCTACGAGCAGTACTTC.

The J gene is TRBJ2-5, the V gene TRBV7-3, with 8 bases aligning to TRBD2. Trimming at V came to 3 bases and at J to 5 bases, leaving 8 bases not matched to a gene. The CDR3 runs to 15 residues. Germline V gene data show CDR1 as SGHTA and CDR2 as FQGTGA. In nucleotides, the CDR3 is TGTGCCAGCAGCTTCGAAGCGGGAGCACGTGAGACCCAGTACTTC. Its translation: CASSFEAGARETQYF.